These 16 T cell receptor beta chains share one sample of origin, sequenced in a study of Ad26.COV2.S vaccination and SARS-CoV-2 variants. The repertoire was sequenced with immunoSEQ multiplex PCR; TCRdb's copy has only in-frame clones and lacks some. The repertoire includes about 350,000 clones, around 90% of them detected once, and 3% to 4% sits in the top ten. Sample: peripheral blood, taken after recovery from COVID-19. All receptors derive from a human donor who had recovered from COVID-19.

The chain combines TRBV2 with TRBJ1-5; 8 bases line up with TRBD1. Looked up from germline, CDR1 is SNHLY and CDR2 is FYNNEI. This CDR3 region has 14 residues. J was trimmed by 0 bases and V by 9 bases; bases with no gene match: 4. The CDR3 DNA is TGTGCCAGGGGGACAGGCTATAGCAATCAGCCCCAGCATTTT. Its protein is CARGTGYSNQPQHF.

Written as DNA, the CDR3 is TGTGCCAGCAGTTTACAGGGGTACCACGAGCAGTACTTC. This gives the protein CASSLQGYHEQYF. V and J are TRBV28 and TRBJ2-7, with D perhaps TRBD1 (6 bases). CDR1 and CDR2 from the germline V gene are MDHEN and SYDVKM. The CDR3 is made up of 13 amino acids. Trimming cost V 2 bases and J 5 bases, with 10 bases left between them.

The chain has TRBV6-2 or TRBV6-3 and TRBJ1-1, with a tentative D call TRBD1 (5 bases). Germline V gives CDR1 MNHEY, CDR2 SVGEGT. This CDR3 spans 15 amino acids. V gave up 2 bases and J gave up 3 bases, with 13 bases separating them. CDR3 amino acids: CASSYGGGLYTEAFF. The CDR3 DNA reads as TGTGCCAGCAGTTACGGGGGGGGTCTGTACACTGAAGCTTTCTTT.

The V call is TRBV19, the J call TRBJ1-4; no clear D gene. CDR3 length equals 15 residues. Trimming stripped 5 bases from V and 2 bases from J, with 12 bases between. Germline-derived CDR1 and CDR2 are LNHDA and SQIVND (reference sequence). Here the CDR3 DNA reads TGTGCCAGTAGTTCGGAGGGATGGACTAATGAAAAACTGTTTTTT. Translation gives CASSSEGWTNEKLFF.

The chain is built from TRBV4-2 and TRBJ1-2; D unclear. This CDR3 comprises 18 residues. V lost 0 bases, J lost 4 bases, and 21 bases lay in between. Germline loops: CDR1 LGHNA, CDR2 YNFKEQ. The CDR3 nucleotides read TGTGCCAGCAGCCAAGATCGGGAGGGCGGCCTATTTATCTATGGCTACACCTTC. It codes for CASSQDREGGLFIYGYTF.

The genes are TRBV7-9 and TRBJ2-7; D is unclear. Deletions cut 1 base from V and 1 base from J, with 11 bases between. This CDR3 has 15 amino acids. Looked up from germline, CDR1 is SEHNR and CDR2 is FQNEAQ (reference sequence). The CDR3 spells CASSLGFGVSYEQYF. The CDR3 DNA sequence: TGTGCCAGCAGCTTAGGCTTTGGGGTTTCCTACGAGCAGTACTTC.

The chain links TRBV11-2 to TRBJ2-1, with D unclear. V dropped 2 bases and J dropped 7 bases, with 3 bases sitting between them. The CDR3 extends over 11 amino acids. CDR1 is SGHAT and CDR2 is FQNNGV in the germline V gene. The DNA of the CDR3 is TGTGCCAGCAGCTTAAAAAATGAGCAGTTCTTC. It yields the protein CASSLKNEQFF.

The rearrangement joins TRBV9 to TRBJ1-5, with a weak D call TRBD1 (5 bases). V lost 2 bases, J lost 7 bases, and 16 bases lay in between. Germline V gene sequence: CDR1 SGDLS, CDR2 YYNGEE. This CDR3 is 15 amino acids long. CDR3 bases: TGTGCCAGCAGCGTCGGGGGAGAGGCAGGGCAGCCCCAGCATTTT. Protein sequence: CASSVGGEAGQPQHF.

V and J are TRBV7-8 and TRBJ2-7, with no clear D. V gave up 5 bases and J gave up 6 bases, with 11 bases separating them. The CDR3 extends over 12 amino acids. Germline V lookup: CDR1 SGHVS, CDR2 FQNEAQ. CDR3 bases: TGTGCCAGCAGCGATCCCTATACCGAGCAGTACTTC. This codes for CASSDPYTEQYF.

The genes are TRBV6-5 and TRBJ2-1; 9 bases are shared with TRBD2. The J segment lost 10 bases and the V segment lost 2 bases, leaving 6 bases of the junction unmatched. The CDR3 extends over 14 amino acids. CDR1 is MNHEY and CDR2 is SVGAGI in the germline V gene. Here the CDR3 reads CASSYRAGGSEQFF. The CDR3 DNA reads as TGTGCCAGCAGTTACCGAGCGGGGGGTAGCGAGCAGTTCTTC.

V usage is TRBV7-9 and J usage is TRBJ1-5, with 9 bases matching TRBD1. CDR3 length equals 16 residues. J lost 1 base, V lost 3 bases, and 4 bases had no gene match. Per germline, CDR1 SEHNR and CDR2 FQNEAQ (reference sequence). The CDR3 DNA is TGTGCCAGCAGCTTGGGACAGGGTGGCAGCAATCAGCCCCAGCATTTT. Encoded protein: CASSLGQGGSNQPQHF.

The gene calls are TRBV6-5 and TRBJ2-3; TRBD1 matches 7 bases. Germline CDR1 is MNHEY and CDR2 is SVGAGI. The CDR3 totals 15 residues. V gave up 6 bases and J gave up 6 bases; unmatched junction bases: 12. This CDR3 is CASSLRDSHLDTQYF. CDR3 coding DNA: TGTGCCAGCAGCCTGAGGGACAGCCATTTGGATACGCAGTATTTT.

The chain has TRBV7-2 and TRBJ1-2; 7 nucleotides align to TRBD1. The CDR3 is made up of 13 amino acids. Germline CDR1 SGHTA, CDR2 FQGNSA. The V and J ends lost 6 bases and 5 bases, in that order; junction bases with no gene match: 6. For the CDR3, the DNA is TGTGCCAGCAGACCTGACAGGGTGTATGGCTACACCTTC. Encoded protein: CASRPDRVYGYTF.

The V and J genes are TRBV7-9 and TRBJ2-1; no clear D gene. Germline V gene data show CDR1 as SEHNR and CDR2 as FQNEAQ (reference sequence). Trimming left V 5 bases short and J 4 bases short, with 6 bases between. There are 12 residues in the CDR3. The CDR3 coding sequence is TGTGCCAGCAGCCCCAATTACAATGAGCAGTTCTTC. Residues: CASSPNYNEQFF.

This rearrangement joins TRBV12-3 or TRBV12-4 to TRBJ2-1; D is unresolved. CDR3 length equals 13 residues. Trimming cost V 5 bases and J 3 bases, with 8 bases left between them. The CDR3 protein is CASSLIVYNEQFF. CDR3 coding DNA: TGTGCCAGCAGTCTGATAGTCTACAATGAGCAGTTCTTC.

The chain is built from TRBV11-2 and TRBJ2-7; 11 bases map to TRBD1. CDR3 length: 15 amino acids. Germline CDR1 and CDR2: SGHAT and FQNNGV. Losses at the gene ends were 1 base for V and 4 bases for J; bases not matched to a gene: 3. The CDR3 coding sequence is TGTGCCAGCAGCTTAGGGGGGACAGGGGGATACGAGCAGTACTTC. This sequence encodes CASSLGGTGGYEQYF.